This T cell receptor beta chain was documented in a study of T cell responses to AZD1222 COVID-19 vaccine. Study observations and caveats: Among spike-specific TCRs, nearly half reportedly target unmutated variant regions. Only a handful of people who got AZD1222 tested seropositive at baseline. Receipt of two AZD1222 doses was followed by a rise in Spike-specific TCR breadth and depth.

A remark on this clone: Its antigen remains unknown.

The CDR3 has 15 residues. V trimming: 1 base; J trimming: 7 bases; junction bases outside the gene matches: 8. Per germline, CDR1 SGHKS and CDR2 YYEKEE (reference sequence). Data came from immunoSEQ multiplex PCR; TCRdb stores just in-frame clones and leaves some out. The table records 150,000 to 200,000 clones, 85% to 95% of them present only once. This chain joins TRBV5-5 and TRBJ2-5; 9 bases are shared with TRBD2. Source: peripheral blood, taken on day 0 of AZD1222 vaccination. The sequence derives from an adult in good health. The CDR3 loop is CASSLMTSGPWTQYF. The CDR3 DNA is TGTGCCAGCAGCTTGATGACTAGCGGCCCCTGGACCCAGTACTTC.